The present T cell receptor (beta chain) was sequenced within a study of stem cell transplantation in POMP-related autoinflammatory disease. Here immunoSEQ multiplex PCR was the method, and the copy in TCRdb shows in-frame clones only, minus some. The profile shows some 70,000 clones, roughly 93% of them singletons. PRAID combined immunodeficiency and autoinflammation. The V gene lost 5 bases and the J gene lost 2 bases, with 10 bases spanning the gap. The germline CDR1 and CDR2 sequences are SGDLS and YYNGEE. This CDR3 contains 14 residues. This specimen was CD4+ T cells from PBMCs, taken after stem cell transplantation. This chain connects TRBV9 to TRBJ2-2, with unresolved D. The TCR originated in a human patient with POMP-related autoinflammation and immune dysregulation (PRAID). Some T cells here may be from the graft donor. The CDR3 DNA is TGTGCCAGCAGGCCAGCTCGAAACACCGGGGAGCTGTTTTTT. It specifies CASRPARNTGELFF.